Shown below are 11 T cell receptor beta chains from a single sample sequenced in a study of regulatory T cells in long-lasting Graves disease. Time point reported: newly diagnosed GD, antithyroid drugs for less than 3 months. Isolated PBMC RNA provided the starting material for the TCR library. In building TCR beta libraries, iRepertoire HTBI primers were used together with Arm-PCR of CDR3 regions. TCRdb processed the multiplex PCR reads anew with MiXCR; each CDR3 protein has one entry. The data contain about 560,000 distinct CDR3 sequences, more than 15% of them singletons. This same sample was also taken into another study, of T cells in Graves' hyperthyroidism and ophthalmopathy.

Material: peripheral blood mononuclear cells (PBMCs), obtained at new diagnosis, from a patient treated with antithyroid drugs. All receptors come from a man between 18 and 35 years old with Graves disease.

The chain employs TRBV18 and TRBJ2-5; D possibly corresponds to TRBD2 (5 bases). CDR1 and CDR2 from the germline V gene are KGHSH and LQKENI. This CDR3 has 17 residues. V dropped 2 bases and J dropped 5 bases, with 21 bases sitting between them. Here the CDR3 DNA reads TGTGCCAGCTCACCAACTGAAGCGGTACTCATGGGGGAGACCCAGTACTTC. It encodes CASSPTEAVLMGETQYF. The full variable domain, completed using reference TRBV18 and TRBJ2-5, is NAGVMQNPRHLVRRRGQEARLRCSPMKGHSHVYWYRQLPEEGLKFMVYLQKENIIDESGMPKERFSAEFPKEGPSILRIQQVVRGDSAAYFCASSPTEAVLMGETQYFGPGTRLLVL.

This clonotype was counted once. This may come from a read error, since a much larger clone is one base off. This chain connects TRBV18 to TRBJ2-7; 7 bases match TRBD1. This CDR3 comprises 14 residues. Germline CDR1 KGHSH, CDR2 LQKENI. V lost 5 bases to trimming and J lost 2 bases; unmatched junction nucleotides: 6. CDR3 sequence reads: CASSATGATYEQYF. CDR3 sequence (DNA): TGTGCCAGCTCAGCTACAGGGGCCACCTACGAGCAGTACTTC.

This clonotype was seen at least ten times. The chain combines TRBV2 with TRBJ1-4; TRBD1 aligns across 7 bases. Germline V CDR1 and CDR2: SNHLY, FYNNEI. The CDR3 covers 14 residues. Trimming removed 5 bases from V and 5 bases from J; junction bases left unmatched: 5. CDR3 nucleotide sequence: TGTGCCAGCAGTCGTACAGGGGAGAATGAAAAACTGTTTTTT. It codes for CASSRTGENEKLFF.

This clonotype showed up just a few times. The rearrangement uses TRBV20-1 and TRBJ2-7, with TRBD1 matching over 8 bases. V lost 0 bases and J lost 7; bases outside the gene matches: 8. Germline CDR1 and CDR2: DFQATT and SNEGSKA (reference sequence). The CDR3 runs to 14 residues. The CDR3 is CSARDRDRPREQYF. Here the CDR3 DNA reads TGCAGTGCTAGAGATAGGGACAGGCCGCGGGAGCAGTACTTC.

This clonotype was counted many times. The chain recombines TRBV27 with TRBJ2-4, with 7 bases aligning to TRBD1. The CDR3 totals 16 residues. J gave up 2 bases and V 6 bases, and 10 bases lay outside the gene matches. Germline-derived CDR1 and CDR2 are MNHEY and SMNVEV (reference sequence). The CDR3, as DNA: TGTGCCAGCAGCCCGACAGGGTGGACCCCCAAAAACATTCAGTACTTC. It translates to CASSPTGWTPKNIQYF.

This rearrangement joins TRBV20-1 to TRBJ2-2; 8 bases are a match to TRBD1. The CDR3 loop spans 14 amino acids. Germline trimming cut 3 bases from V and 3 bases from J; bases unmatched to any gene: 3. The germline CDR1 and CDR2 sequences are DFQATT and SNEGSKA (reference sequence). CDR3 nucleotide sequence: TGCAGTGCTAGGATGGGACAGGACACCGGGGAGCTGTTTTTT. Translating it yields CSARMGQDTGELFF.

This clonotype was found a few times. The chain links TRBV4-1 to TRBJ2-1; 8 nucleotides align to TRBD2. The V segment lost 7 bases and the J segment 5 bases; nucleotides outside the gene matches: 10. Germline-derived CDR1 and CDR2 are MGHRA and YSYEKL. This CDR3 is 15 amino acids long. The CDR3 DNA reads TGCGCCAGCACCACGTCCGGCGGGGGGAACAATGAGCAGTTCTTC. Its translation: CASTTSGGGNNEQFF.

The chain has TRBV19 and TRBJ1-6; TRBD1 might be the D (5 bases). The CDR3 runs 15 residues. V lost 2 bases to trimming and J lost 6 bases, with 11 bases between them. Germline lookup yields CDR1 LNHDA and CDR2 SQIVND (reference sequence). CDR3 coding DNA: TGTGCCAGTAGTATACGACAGCCCAGTAATTCACCCCTCCACTTT. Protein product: CASSIRQPSNSPLHF.

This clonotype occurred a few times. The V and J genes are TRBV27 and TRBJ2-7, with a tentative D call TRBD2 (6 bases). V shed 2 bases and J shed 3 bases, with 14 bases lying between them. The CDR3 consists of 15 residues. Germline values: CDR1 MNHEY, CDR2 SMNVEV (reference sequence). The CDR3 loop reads CASSLMGGLGYEQYF. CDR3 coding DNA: TGTGCCAGCAGTTTAATGGGGGGTTTGGGCTACGAGCAGTACTTC.

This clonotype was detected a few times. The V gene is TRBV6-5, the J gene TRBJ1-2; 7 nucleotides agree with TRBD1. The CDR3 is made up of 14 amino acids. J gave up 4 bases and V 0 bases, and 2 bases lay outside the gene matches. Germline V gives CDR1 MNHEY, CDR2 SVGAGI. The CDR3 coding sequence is TGTGCCAGCAGTTACTCGACAGGGACCTATGGCTACACCTTC. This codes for CASSYSTGTYGYTF.

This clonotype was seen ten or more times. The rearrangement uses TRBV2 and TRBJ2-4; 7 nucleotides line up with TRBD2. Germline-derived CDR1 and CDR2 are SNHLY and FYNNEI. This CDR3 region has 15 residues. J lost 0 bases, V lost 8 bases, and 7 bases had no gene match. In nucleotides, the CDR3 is TGTGCCAGCCATCCGACTAGCACAGCCAAAAACATTCAGTACTTC. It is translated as CASHPTSTAKNIQYF.